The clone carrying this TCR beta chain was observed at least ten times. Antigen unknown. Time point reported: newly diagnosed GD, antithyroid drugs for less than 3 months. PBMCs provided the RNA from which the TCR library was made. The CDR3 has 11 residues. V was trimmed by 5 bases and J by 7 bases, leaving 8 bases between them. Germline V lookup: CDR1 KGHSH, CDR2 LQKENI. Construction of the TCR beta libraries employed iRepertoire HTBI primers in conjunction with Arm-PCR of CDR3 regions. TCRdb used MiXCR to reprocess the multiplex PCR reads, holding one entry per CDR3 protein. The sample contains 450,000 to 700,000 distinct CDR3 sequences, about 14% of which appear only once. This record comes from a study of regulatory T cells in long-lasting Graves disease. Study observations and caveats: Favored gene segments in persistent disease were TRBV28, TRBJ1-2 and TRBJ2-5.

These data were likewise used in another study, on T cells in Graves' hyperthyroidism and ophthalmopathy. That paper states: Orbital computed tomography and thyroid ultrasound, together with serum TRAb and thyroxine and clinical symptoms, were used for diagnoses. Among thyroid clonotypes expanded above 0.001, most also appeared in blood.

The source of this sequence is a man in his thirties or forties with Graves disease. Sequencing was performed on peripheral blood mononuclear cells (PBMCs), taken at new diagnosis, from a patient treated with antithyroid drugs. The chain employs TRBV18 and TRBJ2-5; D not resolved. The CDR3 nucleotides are TGTGCCAGCTCATCCGAGACGACCCAGTACTTC. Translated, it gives CASSSETTQYF. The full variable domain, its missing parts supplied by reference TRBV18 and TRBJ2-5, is NAGVMQNPRHLVRRRGQEARLRCSPMKGHSHVYWYRQLPEEGLKFMVYLQKENIIDESGMPKERFSAEFPKEGPSILRIQQVVRGDSAAYFCASSSETTQYFGPGTRLLVL.